This T cell receptor beta chain was sequenced in a study of human versus mouse CDR3 diversity and MHC coevolution. Libraries were prepared by immunoSEQ multiplex PCR; TCRdb keeps only in-frame clonotypes and omits some of them. The sample shows 50,000 to 65,000 clones, just under 95% of them seen only once. Worth noting for this clone: Its specificity is unknown.

CDR1 SGHNT and CDR2 YYREEE come from the germline V gene (reference sequence). The CDR3 spans 16 residues. Trimming cost V 2 bases and J 3 bases; bases outside gene matches: 6. Whole-study results and caveats: In humans, T-cell selection involved 5 or 6 MHC II alleles. Humans had the largest estimated TCR beta repertoire, 1.5 million or so clonotypes. Most of the three human donors had the lowest clonal inequality.

Cells were CD45RO-negative CD62L-positive naive CD4 T cells sorted from PBMCs. Input material: naive CD4+ T cells from blood. The subset: CD45RO-negative CD62L-positive naive CD4 T cells. The V call is TRBV5-4, the J call TRBJ2-7, with 12 positions matching TRBD2. This clonotype was sampled from a person in their sixties or seventies in good health. The CDR3 bases are TGTGCCAGCAGCTTACAAGGACTAGCGGGAAACTACGAGCAGTACTTC. This sequence encodes CASSLQGLAGNYEQYF. The full variable domain, in which reference TRBV5-4 and TRBJ2-7 provide the parts outside the CDR3, is ETGVTQSPTHLIKTRGQQVTLRCSSQSGHNTVSWYQQALGQGPQFIFQYYREEENGRGNFPPRFSGLQFPNYSSELNVNALELDDSALYLCASSLQGLAGNYEQYFGPGTRLTVT.